Sequencing of this TCR beta chain was carried out in a study of spatial heterogeneity in lung cancer. MiXCR was run by TCRdb on the 5' RACE reads, yielding one entry per CDR3 protein. Of about 2,800 distinct CDR3 sequences in the sample, approximately 8.5% were seen once. Specified time point: sample taken at primary tumor resection. From tumor, nontumor lung or frozen PBMC, whole RNA was taken unsorted for sequencing. CDR3 length equals 13 residues. V lost 5 bases and J 6 bases, leaving 14 bases between the germline ends. Germline V gene sequence: CDR1 SGHVS, CDR2 FQNEAQ. This clonotype has ten or more counts.

The source was normal lung tissue next to the tumor, collected at surgery. The V gene is TRBV7-8, the J gene TRBJ2-7; D perhaps matches TRBD1 (5 bases). The source is a male donor with early-stage non-small cell lung cancer. CDR3 nucleotide sequence: TGTGCCAGCAGCACTATCAGGGCTGGCGAGCAGTACTTC. It codes for CASSTIRAGEQYF.